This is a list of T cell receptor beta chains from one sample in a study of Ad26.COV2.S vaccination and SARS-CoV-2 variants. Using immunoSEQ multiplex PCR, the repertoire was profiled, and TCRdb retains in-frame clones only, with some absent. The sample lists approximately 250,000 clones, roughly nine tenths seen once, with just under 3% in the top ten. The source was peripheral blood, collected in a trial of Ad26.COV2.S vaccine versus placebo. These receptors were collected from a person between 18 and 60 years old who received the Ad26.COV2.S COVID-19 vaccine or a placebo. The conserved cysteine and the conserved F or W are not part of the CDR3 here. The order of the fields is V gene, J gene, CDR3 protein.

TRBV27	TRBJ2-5	ASSSPRTGAAQETQY
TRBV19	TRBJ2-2	ASNAGGPAGELF
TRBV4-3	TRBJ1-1	ASSQETGLNPEAF
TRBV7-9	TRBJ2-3	ASTPESTDTQY
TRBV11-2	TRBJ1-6	ASSLDLQGPYNSPLH
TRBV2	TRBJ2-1	ASTAGTGETSYNEQF
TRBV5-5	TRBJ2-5	ASSASGGGFQETQY
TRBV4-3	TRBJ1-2	ASSHSTGSGGYGYT
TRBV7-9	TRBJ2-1	ASSFPGLGNYNEQF
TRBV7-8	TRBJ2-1	ASSSGTSAEF
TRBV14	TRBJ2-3	ASSPDRAISGTRTDTQY
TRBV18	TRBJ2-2	ASSPQGQGATGELF
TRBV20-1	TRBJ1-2	SAGSYGYT
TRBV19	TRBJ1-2	ASSIAGRAGTNYGYT
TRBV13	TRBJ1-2	ASSSTLTGLDGYT
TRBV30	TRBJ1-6	AWSVSGPSPLH
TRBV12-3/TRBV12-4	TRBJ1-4	ATADTINEKLF
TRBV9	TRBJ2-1	ASSSQSRYNEQF
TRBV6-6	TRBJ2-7	ASLAGGSYEQY
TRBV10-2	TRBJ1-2	ATDGAPGGYT